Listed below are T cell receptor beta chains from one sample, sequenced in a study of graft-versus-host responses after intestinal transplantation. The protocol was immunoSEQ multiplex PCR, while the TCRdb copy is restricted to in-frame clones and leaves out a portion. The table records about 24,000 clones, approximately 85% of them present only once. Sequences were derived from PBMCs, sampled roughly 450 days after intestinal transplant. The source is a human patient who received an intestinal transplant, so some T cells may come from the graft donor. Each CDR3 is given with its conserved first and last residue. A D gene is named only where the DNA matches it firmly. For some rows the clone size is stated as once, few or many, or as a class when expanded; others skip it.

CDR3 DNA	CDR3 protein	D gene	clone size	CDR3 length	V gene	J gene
TGTGCCAGCAGCTTAGACGGACAGGGCTACCAGCCCCAGCATTTT	CASSLDGQGYQPQHF	TRBD1	NA	15	TRBV7-8	TRBJ1-5
TGCGCCAGCAGCCAAGATTTCAAGACTAGCGGGAGGCTGGACAATGAGCAGTTCTTC	CASSQDFKTSGRLDNEQFF	TRBD2	NA	19	TRBV4-1	TRBJ2-1
TGCGCCAGCAGCCAAGTCGGACAGGTGGCCTACGAGCAGTACTTC	CASSQVGQVAYEQYF	TRBD1	NA	15	TRBV4-1	TRBJ2-7
TGTGCCAGCAGCCAACCTGTAGGGGCCAACGAGCAGTACTTC	CASSQPVGANEQYF	NA	NA	14	TRBV11-2	TRBJ2-7
TGCGCCAGCAGCTTGGCCCGAGGGGGGAGGGTCAATGAGCAGTTCTTC	CASSLARGGRVNEQFF	NA	NA	16	TRBV5-1	TRBJ2-1
TGTGCCAGCAGTTTAAGACAGCCCTCCTACAATGAGCAGTTCTTC	CASSLRQPSYNEQFF	NA	NA	15	TRBV27	TRBJ2-1
TGTGCCAGCATTCCCTCGGGAGGGAACGAGCAGTACTTC	CASIPSGGNEQYF	TRBD2	few	13	TRBV6-5	TRBJ2-7
TGTGCCAGCAGTACAGGGGAAGGGGGCACAGATACGCAGTATTTT	CASSTGEGGTDTQYF	TRBD1	NA	15	TRBV6-5	TRBJ2-3
TGTGCCAGCAGTTACGAGGCGGGCACTGAAGCTTTCTTT	CASSYEAGTEAFF	NA	NA	13	TRBV6-5	TRBJ1-1
TGCGCCAGCAGCTTGGAAACAGGGCGGGATCAGCCCCAGCATTTT	CASSLETGRDQPQHF	NA	NA	15	TRBV5-1	TRBJ1-5
TGCGCCAGCTCTACCACGAGCTCTGGAAACACCATATATTTT	CASSTTSSGNTIYF	NA	NA	14	TRBV5-1	TRBJ1-3
TGTGCCAGCAGTTCCGGGACCCTATACTCCTACGAGCAGTACTTC	CASSSGTLYSYEQYF	NA	NA	15	TRBV7-9	TRBJ2-7
TGTGCCAGCAGCCAAACCGGGACTAGTAAAGACGAGCAGTACTTC	CASSQTGTSKDEQYF	TRBD2	NA	15	TRBV11-2	TRBJ2-7
TGTGCCATCAGTGAGCCCCGGACGGGCCCCCAGCATTTT	CAISEPRTGPQHF	NA	once	13	TRBV10-3	TRBJ1-5
TGTGCCAGCAGCCAACTGACTAGCGGGAGTGCCACAGATACGCAGTATTTT	CASSQLTSGSATDTQYF	TRBD2	once	17	TRBV5-4	TRBJ2-3
TGTGCCAGCAGCCGGACAGGGGTCACTGAAGCTTTCTTT	CASSRTGVTEAFF	TRBD1	NA	13	TRBV5-6	TRBJ1-1
TGTGCCAGCAGCATCCGGGGGGCGAGGGAGCAGTACTTC	CASSIRGAREQYF	NA	NA	13	TRBV6-1	TRBJ2-7
TGTGCCAGCAGCCCCAGGGGCGGATTCTCTGGAAACACCATATATTTT	CASSPRGGFSGNTIYF	NA	NA	16	TRBV7-8	TRBJ1-3
TGTGCCAGCGGGACAGACTCCTACAATGAGCAGTTCTTC	CASGTDSYNEQFF	TRBD1	NA	13	TRBV9	TRBJ2-1
TGTGCCATCAGTGATACCGGGGCAGCTAACTATGGCTACACCTTC	CAISDTGAANYGYTF	NA	NA	15	TRBV10-3	TRBJ1-2
TGTGCCAGCAGAACTTGGGAGGGGTCGAACTACGAGCAGTACTTC	CASRTWEGSNYEQYF	TRBD2	NA	15	TRBV11-2	TRBJ2-7
TGTGCCAGCAGTTTATCGGCAGGAATCACTGAAGCTTTCTTT	CASSLSAGITEAFF	NA	NA	14	TRBV28	TRBJ1-1
TGCGCCAGCAGCCAAGATCTGGGCAGGGTGGGCTATGGCTACACCTTC	CASSQDLGRVGYGYTF	NA	once	16	TRBV4-1	TRBJ1-2
TGTGCCATCAGTGAGGAAGGACAGGGGGCAGAAAAACTGTTTTTT	CAISEEGQGAEKLFF	TRBD1	NA	15	TRBV10-3	TRBJ1-4
TGTGCCAGCAGCTTAGCCGACAGGGCCGAGCAGTACTTC	CASSLADRAEQYF	TRBD1	NA	13	TRBV7-9	TRBJ2-7
TGTGCCAGCAGCTTAGTTCCCCAAGATGAAAACACCATATATTTT	CASSLVPQDENTIYF	NA	NA	15	TRBV7-8	TRBJ1-3
TGTGCCAGCAGCTCCGGGACAGGAGGCTACGAGCAGTACTTC	CASSSGTGGYEQYF	TRBD1	NA	14	TRBV7-6	TRBJ2-7
TGTGCCAGCAGCGTAGAGGGTAGAGCAGATACGCAGTATTTT	CASSVEGRADTQYF	NA	NA	14	TRBV9	TRBJ2-3
TGTGCCAGCACTCCACTTCAAGGGGGTGGAAACACCATATATTTT	CASTPLQGGGNTIYF	NA	few	15	TRBV2	TRBJ1-3
TGTGCCAGCAGCCGAAGGTCGGGCTCTTATGGCTACACCTTC	CASSRRSGSYGYTF	NA	NA	14	TRBV5-4	TRBJ1-2
TGCGCCAGCAGCCAAGCTCCGACTCCCTCCTACGAGCAGTACTTC	CASSQAPTPSYEQYF	NA	NA	15	TRBV4-1	TRBJ2-7
TGCGCCAGCAGCTTGTCCTACGGAGGGCAGTTCTTC	CASSLSYGGQFF	NA	NA	12	TRBV5-1	TRBJ2-1
TGTGCCAGCAGCTTATTTCCAGGGGGGCCTCTTAACCAAGAGACCCAGTACTTC	CASSLFPGGPLNQETQYF	NA	NA	18	TRBV7-3	TRBJ2-5
TGTGCCAGCTTGACCACGTATACAGATACGCAGTATTTT	CASLTTYTDTQYF	NA	NA	13	TRBV18	TRBJ2-3
TGTGCCAGCAGTGAAAGTCTAGCGGGAGGGCGGCAGTTCTTC	CASSESLAGGRQFF	TRBD2	NA	14	TRBV2	TRBJ2-1
TGTGCCAGCAGTTACTCGACACGCGTATTCGATACGCAGTATTTT	CASSYSTRVFDTQYF	NA	few	15	TRBV6-5	TRBJ2-3
TGCGCCAGCAGCTTTGACGGAGTGGGGACTAGGGCGCAGTATTTT	CASSFDGVGTRAQYF	TRBD2	NA	15	TRBV5-1	TRBJ2-3
TGTGCCAGCTCACCATTTGACCTAGCGGGATTAGAGACCCAGTACTTC	CASSPFDLAGLETQYF	TRBD2	NA	16	TRBV18	TRBJ2-5
TGTGCCAGCAGACAAGGGGGCGCGCGCTACGAGCAGTACTTC	CASRQGGARYEQYF	TRBD1	NA	14	TRBV6-1	TRBJ2-7
TGTGCCATCCGGGACAGGGATGGCTACACCTTC	CAIRDRDGYTF	TRBD1	NA	11	TRBV10-3	TRBJ1-2
TGTGCCAGCAGCTTCCCTAGTGGGTACACCGGGGAGCTGTTTTTT	CASSFPSGYTGELFF	NA	NA	15	TRBV5-6	TRBJ2-2
TGTGCCAGCAGCTTCCGGGACAGCTCCTACGAGCAGTACTTC	CASSFRDSSYEQYF	TRBD1	NA	14	TRBV9	TRBJ2-7
TGCGCCAGCAGCTTGGTGGTTAGGGGGAGTGAGCAGTTCTTC	CASSLVVRGSEQFF	NA	NA	14	TRBV5-1	TRBJ2-1
TGTAAAAGAGGGGGCTACGAGCAGTACTTC	CKRGGYEQYF	NA	NA	10	TRBV11-3	TRBJ2-7
TGTGCCAGCCGACAGGGGCAGGGGAACACTGAAGCTTTCTTT	CASRQGQGNTEAFF	TRBD1	NA	14	TRBV18	TRBJ1-1
TGTGCCAGCAATACCGGGACAGTCCATTCACCCCTCCACTTT	CASNTGTVHSPLHF	TRBD1	NA	14	TRBV6-1	TRBJ1-6
TGTGCCAGCAGCCTAACTTACCCGTTGCTTGATTCACCCCTCCACTTT	CASSLTYPLLDSPLHF	NA	NA	16	TRBV27	TRBJ1-6
TGTGCCAGCAGCTTAAGCAGCGGGAGCTCAGATACGCAGTATTTT	CASSLSSGSSDTQYF	TRBD2	NA	15	TRBV7-3	TRBJ2-3
TGCGCCAGCAGCTTTGAACCCGGGAGTCTGCTAGGAGATCAGCCCCAGCATTTT	CASSFEPGSLLGDQPQHF	NA	NA	18	TRBV5-1	TRBJ1-5
TGTGCCAGTATGGGAGGGGATCTCTACGAGCAGTACTTC	CASMGGDLYEQYF	TRBD2	NA	13	TRBV19	TRBJ2-7
TGTGCCAGCAGCTTATATGGGGCAGGGAAAGATCGTGAAGCTTTCTTT	CASSLYGAGKDREAFF	NA	NA	16	TRBV7-3	TRBJ1-1